This T cell receptor beta chain stems from a study of blood T cell repertoires in COVID-19. Study overall: Sources were T cells, B-cell-depleted T cells, or PBMCs; the material itself was cDNA or gDNA.

Profiled with immunoSEQ multiplex PCR; TCRdb holds only in-frame clones, not every one. This table has some 130,000 clones, roughly 88% appearing once. Trimming removed 3 bases from V and 1 base from J, with 15 bases in between. Germline loops: CDR1 LGHDT, CDR2 YNNKEL (reference sequence). CDR3 length: 17 amino acids. J is TRBJ2-2 and V is TRBV3-1 (or the pseudogene TRBV3-2); tentatively, D is TRBD2 (5 bases). The sequenced sample was PBMCs or T cells enriched from blood (not recorded which). This TCR was recovered from a man aged 50-60 years who had recovered from COVID-19. In DNA form, the CDR3 reads TGTGCCAGCAGCCACAGTCTAGGAGGCGGGAACACCGGGGAGCTGTTTTTT. Translated, it gives CASSHSLGGGNTGELFF.